This T cell receptor beta chain was recovered during a study of cytomegalovirus exposure and HLA in healthy donors. General observations from the study: Analyzed later, association rates of TCRs varied across HLA loci, with DRB1 most and HLA-C fewest. Presence/absence analysis assumed near-uniform sequencing depth across donors.

The CDR3 has 14 amino acids. CDR1 is MDHEN, CDR2 SYDVKM, per germline. Trimming removed 6 bases at V and 6 bases at J, with 14 bases between. With respect to this clone: No antigen is known for it.

Vbeta (60) and Jbeta (13) primers were used in the PCR. Per the original data handling: Later work found 80 million to 85 million unique TCR beta chains, with about 10 million shared. Repertoires were generated with immunoSEQ multiplex PCR, while TCRdb's copy carries only in-frame clones and drops some. V, J and clone size reflect that table, while D and trimming were determined from the DNA. There are about 150,000 clones in the sample; approximately 83% occur only once, and over 3% lies in the top ten. The sample comprised PBMCs. The TCR comes from a male donor in good health and CMV-seronegative. V gene TRBV28 combines with J gene TRBJ2-2, with TRBD1 as a possible D gene (6 bases). The CDR3 region is CASSQSQGPGELFF. The CDR3 DNA reads as TGTGCCAGCAGCCAATCACAGGGACCCGGGGAGCTGTTTTTT. Complete variable domain (other parts from reference TRBV28 and TRBJ2-2): DVKVTQSSRYLVKRTGEKVFLECVQDMDHENMFWYRQDPGLGLRLIYFSYDVKMKEKGDIPEGYSVSREKKERFSLILESASTNQTSMYLCASSQSQGPGELFFGEGSRLTVL.